Below are 18 T cell receptor beta chains sequenced from a single sample in a study of regulatory T cells in long-lasting Graves disease. Library construction for TCR beta used iRepertoire HTBI primers and Arm-PCR of CDR3 regions. TCRdb used MiXCR to reprocess the multiplex PCR reads, holding one entry per CDR3 protein. The sample lists 600,000 to 650,000 distinct CDR3 sequences; 15% to 20% were seen once. Time point meaning: newly diagnosed GD, antithyroid drugs for less than 3 months. RNA from PBMCs was the source of the TCR library. This sample also belongs to another study, concerning T cells in Graves' hyperthyroidism and ophthalmopathy.

The input for sequencing was peripheral blood mononuclear cells (PBMCs), taken at new diagnosis, from a patient treated with antithyroid drugs. Source of these receptors: a woman aged 30 to 39 with Graves disease.

The rearrangement joins TRBV5-1 to TRBJ2-2; D is ambiguous. This CDR3 is 13 amino acids long. CDR1 is SGHRS, CDR2 YFSETQ, per germline. V was trimmed by 4 bases and J by 4 bases, leaving 8 bases between them. The CDR3 here is CASSRPGTGELFF. The CDR3 region has the DNA TGCGCCAGCAGCCGACCTGGCACCGGGGAGCTGTTTTTT.

The chain recombines TRBV7-2 with TRBJ2-7; D uncertain. V dropped 5 bases and J dropped 2 bases, with 13 bases sitting between them. CDR1 is SGHTA and CDR2 is FQGNSA in the germline V gene. The CDR3 contains 14 residues. This CDR3 is CASSPTHFTYEQYF. CDR3 DNA: TGTGCCAGCAGCCCAACTCATTTCACCTACGAGCAGTACTTC.

This clonotype was detected ten times or more. DNA for the CDR3: TGTGCCATAGCCCAGGGGGCGAGAGAGACCCAGTACTTC. Translated: CAIAQGARETQYF. V and J are TRBV30 and TRBJ2-5, with 8 bases matching TRBD1. With 8 bases clipped from V and 4 bases from J, the junction kept 9 bases outside the gene matches. In germline, CDR1 is GTSNPN, CDR2 SVGIG (reference sequence). This CDR3 contains 13 residues.

The chain employs TRBV7-2 and TRBJ2-3, with D possibly TRBD2 on 6 matching bases. Germline lookup yields CDR1 SGHTA and CDR2 FQGNSA. V was cut by 2 bases and J by 4 bases, with 10 bases left in between. The CDR3 contains 14 residues. The CDR3 DNA sequence: TGTGCCAGCAGCTTATTAGGGGAGGCAGATACGCAGTATTTT. As protein: CASSLLGEADTQYF.

This clonotype was seen at least ten times. The chain carries TRBV20-1 and TRBJ2-5; 8 bases agree with TRBD2. The trim removed 6 bases at V and 4 bases at J, leaving 7 bases unmatched. Germline loops: CDR1 DFQATT, CDR2 SNEGSKA (reference sequence). The CDR3 has 13 residues. CDR3 nucleotides: TGCAGTGCAAGCGGGAGTAGAGTAGAGACCCAGTACTTC. It yields the protein CSASGSRVETQYF.

This clonotype appeared a few times. The rearrangement joins TRBV27 to TRBJ2-1, with 10 bases that match TRBD2. V gave up 5 bases and J gave up 1 base; unmatched junction bases: 17. The CDR3 sequence is 20 residues long. Germline V gene lookup returns CDR1 MNHEY and CDR2 SMNVEV (reference sequence). For the CDR3, the DNA is TGTGCCAGCAGTCCAACTAAGACTAGCGGGCTGGCATGGTCCTACAATGAGCAGTTCTTC. Translated: CASSPTKTSGLAWSYNEQFF.

This clonotype was seen ten or more times. CDR3 protein: CASRRGLAGADTQYF. The CDR3 region has the DNA TGTGCCAGCAGAAGGGGACTAGCGGGAGCAGATACGCAGTATTTT. This chain links TRBV2 with TRBJ2-3; 14 nucleotides agree with TRBD2. The V segment lost 6 bases and the J segment 4 bases; nucleotides outside the gene matches: 3. Germline V gives CDR1 SNHLY, CDR2 FYNNEI. The length of the CDR3 is 15 residues.

This clonotype has ten or more counts. This chain's CDR3 is CASSLAGQGISPLHF. CDR3 in DNA: TGTGCCAGCAGCTTAGCGGGACAGGGGATATCACCCCTCCACTTT. The chain joins TRBV7-2 to TRBJ1-6; TRBD1 agrees at 10 bases. V lost 0 bases and J lost 10; bases outside the gene matches: 3. Germline V CDR1 and CDR2: SGHTA, FQGNSA. The CDR3 loop spans 15 amino acids.

This clonotype was seen a few times. The J gene is TRBJ2-7, the V gene TRBV6-1; 7 bases are shared with TRBD1. With 6 bases clipped from V and 2 bases from J, the junction kept 7 bases outside the gene matches. Germline-derived CDR1 and CDR2 are MNHNS and SASEGT. The CDR3 is 14 amino acids. CDR3 sequence reads: CASRRDREAYEQYF. The CDR3 nucleotides are TGTGCCAGCAGACGCGACAGGGAAGCCTACGAGCAGTACTTC.

This rearrangement joins TRBV5-6 to TRBJ1-4; D remains ambiguous. The CDR3 is 16 amino acids. CDR1 is SGHDT and CDR2 is YYEEEE in the germline V gene. V lost 7 bases and J lost 0, with 16 bases in between. CDR3 region: CASSGRYSATNEKLFF. DNA of the CDR3: TGTGCCAGCTCCGGGAGGTATTCCGCAACTAATGAAAAACTGTTTTTT.

This clonotype was observed a few times. The chain is built from TRBV5-1 and TRBJ2-5, with 8 nucleotides matching TRBD2. V was clipped by 0 bases and J by 5 bases; unmatched bases: 6. The CDR3 has 15 amino acids. Germline V gives CDR1 SGHRS, CDR2 YFSETQ. CDR3 sequence (DNA): TGCGCCAGCAGCTTGGCCGGGAGGGCGTTTGAGACCCAGTACTTC. It codes for CASSLAGRAFETQYF.

This clonotype showed up many times. The chain links TRBV7-3 to TRBJ2-2; possibly TRBD2 for D (5 bases). V lost 5 bases, J lost 5 bases, and 9 bases lay in between. The V gene's germline CDR1 is SGHTA and CDR2 FQGTGA. The CDR3 loop spans 13 amino acids. This CDR3 is CASSPTSTGELFF. The CDR3 DNA reads as TGTGCCAGCAGCCCCACTAGTACCGGGGAGCTGTTTTTT.

The table lists this clonotype with many counts. This chain connects TRBV28 to TRBJ1-5, with D unclear. CDR1 is MDHEN and CDR2 is SYDVKM in the germline V gene. V was pared by 3 bases and J by 3 bases, with 9 bases between. The length of the CDR3 is 14 residues. The CDR3 coding sequence is TGTGCCAGCAGTTTGACGGTACTCAATCAGCCCCAGCATTTT. Translation: CASSLTVLNQPQHF.

The V call is TRBV30, the J call TRBJ2-2; D not resolved. There are 14 residues in the CDR3. CDR1 GTSNPN and CDR2 SVGIG come from the germline V gene (reference sequence). V lost 3 bases to trimming and J lost 4 bases, with 12 bases between them. The chain's CDR3 is CAWRKATGTGELFF. The CDR3 DNA reads TGTGCCTGGAGGAAGGCGACTGGCACCGGGGAGCTGTTTTTT.

This clonotype has at least ten counts. The chain carries TRBV20-1 and TRBJ2-3; TRBD1 matches 7 bases. In germline, CDR1 is DFQATT, CDR2 SNEGSKA (reference sequence). The CDR3 runs to 14 residues. V lost 6 bases and J lost 1; bases outside the gene matches: 7. The CDR3: CSAITGVGTDTQYF. CDR3 sequence (DNA): TGCAGTGCCATTACAGGGGTGGGCACAGATACGCAGTATTTT.

This clonotype was seen a handful of times. This sequence joins TRBV5-1 and TRBJ1-1, with 7 bases fitting TRBD1. Trimming removed 7 bases from V and 7 bases from J; junction bases left unmatched: 13. Germline V gives CDR1 SGHRS, CDR2 YFSETQ. The CDR3 is 14 amino acids. The CDR3 DNA reads as TGCGCCAGCGCCACAGGGGACGGGAGGGGTGAAGCTTTCTTT. Its protein is CASATGDGRGEAFF.

Many counts were recorded for this clonotype. The chain uses TRBV10-3 and TRBJ1-2; 12 nucleotides align to TRBD1. This CDR3 region has 13 residues. After removal of 10 bases from V and 8 bases from J, the junction contained 8 bases not matched to a gene. The germline CDR1 and CDR2 sequences are ENHRY and SYGVKD. CDR3 residues: CATGTGGNWGYTF. The CDR3 DNA is TGTGCCACCGGGACAGGGGGCAACTGGGGCTACACCTTC.

V is TRBV14 and J is TRBJ1-1; 7 nucleotides line up with TRBD1. After removal of 3 bases from V and 1 base from J, the junction contained 8 bases not matched to a gene. The CDR3 is made up of 16 amino acids. The germline CDR1 and CDR2 sequences are SGHDN and FVKESK. The CDR3 region is CASSQPTGSRNTEAFF. CDR3 in DNA: TGTGCCAGCAGCCAGCCGACAGGGTCGAGGAACACTGAAGCTTTCTTT.